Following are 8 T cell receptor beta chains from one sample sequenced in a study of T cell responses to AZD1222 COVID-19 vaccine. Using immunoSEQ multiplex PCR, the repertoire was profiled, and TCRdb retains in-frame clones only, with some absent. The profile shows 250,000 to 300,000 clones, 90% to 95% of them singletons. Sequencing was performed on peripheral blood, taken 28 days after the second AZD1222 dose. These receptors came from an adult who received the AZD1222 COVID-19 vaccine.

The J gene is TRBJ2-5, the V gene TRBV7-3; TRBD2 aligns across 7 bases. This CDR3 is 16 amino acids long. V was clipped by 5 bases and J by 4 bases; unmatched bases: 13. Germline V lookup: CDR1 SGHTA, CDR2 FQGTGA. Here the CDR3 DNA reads TGTGCCAGCAGCCCCATGGGGGGGAGGTCAAGAGAGACCCAGTACTTC. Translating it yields CASSPMGGRSRETQYF.

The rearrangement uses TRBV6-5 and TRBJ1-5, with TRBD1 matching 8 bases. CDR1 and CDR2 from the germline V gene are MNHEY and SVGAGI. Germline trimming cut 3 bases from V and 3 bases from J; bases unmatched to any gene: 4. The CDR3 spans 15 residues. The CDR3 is CASSYRQGANQPQHF. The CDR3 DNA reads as TGTGCCAGCAGTTATCGCCAGGGGGCCAATCAGCCCCAGCATTTT.

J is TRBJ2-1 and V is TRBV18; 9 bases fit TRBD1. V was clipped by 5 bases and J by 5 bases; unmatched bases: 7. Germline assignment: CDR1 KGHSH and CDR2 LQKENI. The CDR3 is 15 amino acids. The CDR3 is CASSAGQGANNEQFF. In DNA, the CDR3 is TGTGCCAGCTCAGCGGGACAGGGCGCCAACAATGAGCAGTTCTTC.

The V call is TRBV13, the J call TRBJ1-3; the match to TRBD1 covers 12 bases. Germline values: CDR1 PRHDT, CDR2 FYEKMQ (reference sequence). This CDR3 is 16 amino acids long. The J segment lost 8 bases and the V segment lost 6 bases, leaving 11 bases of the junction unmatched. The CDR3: CASSSQGTGGEYTIYF. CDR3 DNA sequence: TGTGCCAGCAGTTCACAAGGGACAGGGGGCGAATACACCATATATTTT.

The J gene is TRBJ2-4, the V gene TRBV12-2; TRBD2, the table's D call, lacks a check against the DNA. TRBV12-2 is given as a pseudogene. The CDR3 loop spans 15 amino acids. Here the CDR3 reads CASRSSGVAKNIQYF. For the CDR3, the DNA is TGTGCAAGTCGCTCCAGCGGGGTAGCCAAAAACATTCAGTACTTC.

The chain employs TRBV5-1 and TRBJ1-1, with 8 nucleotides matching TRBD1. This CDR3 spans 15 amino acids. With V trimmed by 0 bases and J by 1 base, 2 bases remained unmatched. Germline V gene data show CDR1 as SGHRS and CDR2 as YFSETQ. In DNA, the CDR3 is TGCGCCAGCAGCTTGGTCCAGGGGGCGAACACTGAAGCTTTCTTT. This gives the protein CASSLVQGANTEAFF.

The CDR3 region has the DNA TGTGCCAGCATATCCTTGGCGGGGGGCTCCTACAATGAGCAGTTCTTC. Translating gives CASISLAGGSYNEQFF. The V gene is TRBV28, the J gene TRBJ2-1, with TRBD2 identical over 8 bases. The CDR3 runs to 16 residues. Germline-derived CDR1 and CDR2 are MDHEN and SYDVKM. V was clipped by 7 bases and J by 0 bases; unmatched bases: 8. Based on the CDR3 plus reference TRBV28 and TRBJ2-1, the full variable domain is DVKVTQSSRYLVKRTGEKVFLECVQDMDHENMFWYRQDPGLGLRLIYFSYDVKMKEKGDIPEGYSVSREKKERFSLILESASTNQTSMYLCASISLAGGSYNEQFFGPGTRLTVL.

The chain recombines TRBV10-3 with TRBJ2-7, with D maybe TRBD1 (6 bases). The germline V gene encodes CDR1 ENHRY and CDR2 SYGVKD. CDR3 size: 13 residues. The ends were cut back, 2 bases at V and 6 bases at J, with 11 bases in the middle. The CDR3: CAISETGTIEQYF. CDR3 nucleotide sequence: TGTGCCATCAGTGAGACCGGGACAATCGAGCAGTACTTC.